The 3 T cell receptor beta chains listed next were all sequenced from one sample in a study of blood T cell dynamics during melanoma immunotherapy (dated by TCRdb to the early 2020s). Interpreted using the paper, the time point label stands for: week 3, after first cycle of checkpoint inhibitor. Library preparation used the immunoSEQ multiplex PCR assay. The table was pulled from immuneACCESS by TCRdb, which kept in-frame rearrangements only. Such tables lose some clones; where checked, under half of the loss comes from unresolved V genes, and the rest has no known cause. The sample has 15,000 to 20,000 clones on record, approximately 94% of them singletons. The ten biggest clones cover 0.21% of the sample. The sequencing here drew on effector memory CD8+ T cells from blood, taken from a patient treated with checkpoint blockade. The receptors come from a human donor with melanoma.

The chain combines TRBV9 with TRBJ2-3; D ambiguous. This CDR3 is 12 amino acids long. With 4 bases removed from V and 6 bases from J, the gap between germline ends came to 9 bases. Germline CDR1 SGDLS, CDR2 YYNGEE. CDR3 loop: CASSPIPDTQYF. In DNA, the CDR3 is TGTGCCAGCAGCCCCATCCCGGATACGCAGTATTTT.

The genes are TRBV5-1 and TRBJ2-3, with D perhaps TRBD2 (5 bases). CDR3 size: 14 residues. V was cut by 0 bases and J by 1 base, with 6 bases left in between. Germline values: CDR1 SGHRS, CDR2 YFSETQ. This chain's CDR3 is CASSLERRTDTQYF. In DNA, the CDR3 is TGCGCCAGCAGCTTGGAGCGGCGCACAGATACGCAGTATTTT.

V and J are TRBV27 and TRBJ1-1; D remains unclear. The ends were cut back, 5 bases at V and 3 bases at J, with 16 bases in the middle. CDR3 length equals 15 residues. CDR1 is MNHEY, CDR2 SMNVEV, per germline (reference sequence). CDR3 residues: CASSLIGGGDTEAFF. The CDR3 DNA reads TGTGCCAGCAGTCTGATAGGAGGCGGGGACACTGAAGCTTTCTTT.